This T cell receptor beta chain emerged from a study of cytomegalovirus exposure and HLA in healthy donors. The CDR3 extends over 11 amino acids. The germline gives CDR1 GTSNPN, CDR2 SVGIG (reference sequence). The V and J ends lost 4 bases and 7 bases respectively, with 9 bases between them. As concerns this clone: Antigen specificity is unknown.

The PCR had 60 Vbeta and 13 Jbeta primers. Produced via immunoSEQ multiplex PCR; TCRdb's table is partial and in-frame only. The sample includes over 150,000 clones, about 81% seen only once; the top ten take under 5%. Notes on the study in general: Per a prior analysis, the majority of TCR beta V segments were productive roughly 90% or roughly 30% of the time.

The clonotype originates from a man aged 25 to 40 in good health and CMV-seropositive. The chain uses TRBV30 and TRBJ2-3; D gene unclear. The sequencing input was PBMCs. The CDR3 coding sequence is TGTGCCTGGATTATTGGGCATACGCAGTATTTT. It codes for CAWIIGHTQYF.